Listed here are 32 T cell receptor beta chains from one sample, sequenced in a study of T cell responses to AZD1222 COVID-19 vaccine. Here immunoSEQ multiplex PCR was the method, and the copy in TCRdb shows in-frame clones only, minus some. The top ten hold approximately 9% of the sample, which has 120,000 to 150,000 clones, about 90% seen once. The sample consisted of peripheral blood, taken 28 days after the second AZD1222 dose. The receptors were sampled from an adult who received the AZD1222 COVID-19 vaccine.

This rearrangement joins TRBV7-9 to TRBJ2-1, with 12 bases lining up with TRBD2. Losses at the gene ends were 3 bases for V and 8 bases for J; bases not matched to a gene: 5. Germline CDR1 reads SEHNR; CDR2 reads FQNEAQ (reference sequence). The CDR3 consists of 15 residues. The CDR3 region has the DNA TGTGCCAGCAGCTTTCGGACTAGCGGGACCCATGAGCAGTTCTTC. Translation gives CASSFRTSGTHEQFF. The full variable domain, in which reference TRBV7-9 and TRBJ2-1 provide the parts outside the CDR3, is DTGVSQNPRHKITKRGQNVTFRCDPISEHNRLYWYRQTLGQGPEFLTYFQNEAQLEKSRLLSDRFSAERPKGSFSTLEIQRTEQGDSAMYLCASSFRTSGTHEQFFGPGTRLTVL.

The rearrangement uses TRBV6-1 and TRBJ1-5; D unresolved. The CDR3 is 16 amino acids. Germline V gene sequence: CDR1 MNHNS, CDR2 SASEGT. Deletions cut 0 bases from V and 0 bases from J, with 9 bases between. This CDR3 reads CASSEAKAYSNQPQHF. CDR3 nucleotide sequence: TGTGCCAGCAGTGAAGCGAAGGCATATAGCAATCAGCCCCAGCATTTT.

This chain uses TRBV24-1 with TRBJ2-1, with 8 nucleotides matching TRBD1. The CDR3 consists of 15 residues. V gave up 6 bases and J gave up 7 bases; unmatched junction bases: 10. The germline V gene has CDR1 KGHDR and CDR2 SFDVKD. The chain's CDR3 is CATSNQGAVGNEQFF. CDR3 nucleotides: TGTGCCACCAGTAATCAGGGGGCGGTGGGGAATGAGCAGTTCTTC.

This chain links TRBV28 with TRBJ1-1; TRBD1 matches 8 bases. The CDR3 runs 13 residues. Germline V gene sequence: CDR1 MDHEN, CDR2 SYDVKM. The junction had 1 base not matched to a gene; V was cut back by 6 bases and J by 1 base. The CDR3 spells CASRDRANTEAFF. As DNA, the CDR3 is TGTGCCAGCAGGGACAGGGCGAACACTGAAGCTTTCTTT. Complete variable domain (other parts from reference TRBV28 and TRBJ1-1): DVKVTQSSRYLVKRTGEKVFLECVQDMDHENMFWYRQDPGLGLRLIYFSYDVKMKEKGDIPEGYSVSREKKERFSLILESASTNQTSMYLCASRDRANTEAFFGQGTRLTVV.

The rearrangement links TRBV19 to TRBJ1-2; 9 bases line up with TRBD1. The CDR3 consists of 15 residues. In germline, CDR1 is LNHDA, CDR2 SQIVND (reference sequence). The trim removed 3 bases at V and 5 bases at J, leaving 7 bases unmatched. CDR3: CASSIGRDRAYGYTF. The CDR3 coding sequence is TGTGCCAGTAGTATTGGAAGGGACAGGGCATATGGCTACACCTTC.

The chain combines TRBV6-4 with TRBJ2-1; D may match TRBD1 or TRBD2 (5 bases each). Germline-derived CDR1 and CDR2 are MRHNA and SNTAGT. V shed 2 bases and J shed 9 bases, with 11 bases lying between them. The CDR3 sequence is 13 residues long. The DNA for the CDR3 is TGTGCCAGCAGTGACAGGGACGGTGGTGAGCAGTTCTTC. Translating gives CASSDRDGGEQFF.

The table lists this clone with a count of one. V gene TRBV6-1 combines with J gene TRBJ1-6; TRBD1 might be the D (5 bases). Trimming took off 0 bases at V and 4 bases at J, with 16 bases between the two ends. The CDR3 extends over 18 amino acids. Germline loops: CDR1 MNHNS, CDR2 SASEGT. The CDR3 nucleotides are TGTGCCAGCAGTGAAGCACCCCTCAGGGCGTCTTATAATTCACCCCTCCACTTT. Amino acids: CASSEAPLRASYNSPLHF.

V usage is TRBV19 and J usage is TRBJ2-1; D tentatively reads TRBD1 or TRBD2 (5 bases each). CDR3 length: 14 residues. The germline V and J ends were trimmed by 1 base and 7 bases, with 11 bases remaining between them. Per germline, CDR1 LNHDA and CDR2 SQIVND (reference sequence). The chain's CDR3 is CASSIVGGLNEQFF. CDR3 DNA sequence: TGTGCCAGTAGTATAGTTGGGGGATTGAATGAGCAGTTCTTC.

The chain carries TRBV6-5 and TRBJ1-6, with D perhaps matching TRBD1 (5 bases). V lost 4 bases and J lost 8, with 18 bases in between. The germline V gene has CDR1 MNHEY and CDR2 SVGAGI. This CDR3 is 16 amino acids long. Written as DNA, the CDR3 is TGTGCCAGCAGTTGGGACCACGAAGTGATTCATTCACCCCTCCACTTT. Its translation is CASSWDHEVIHSPLHF.

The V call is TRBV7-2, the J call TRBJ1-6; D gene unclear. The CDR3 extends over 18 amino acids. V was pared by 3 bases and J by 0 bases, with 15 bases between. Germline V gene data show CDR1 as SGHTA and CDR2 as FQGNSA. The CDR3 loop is CASSLPGSSFSYNSPLHF. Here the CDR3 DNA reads TGTGCCAGCAGCTTGCCAGGTTCAAGTTTCTCCTATAATTCACCCCTCCACTTT.

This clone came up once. The CDR3 DNA follows: TGTGCCAGCAATCGACAGGGGGCCGGAGCTTTCTTT. Translating it yields CASNRQGAGAFF. The V and J genes are TRBV12-3 or TRBV12-4 and TRBJ1-1; 10 bases line up with TRBD1. V lost 7 bases and J lost 10; bases outside the gene matches: 6. The CDR3 sequence is 12 residues long.

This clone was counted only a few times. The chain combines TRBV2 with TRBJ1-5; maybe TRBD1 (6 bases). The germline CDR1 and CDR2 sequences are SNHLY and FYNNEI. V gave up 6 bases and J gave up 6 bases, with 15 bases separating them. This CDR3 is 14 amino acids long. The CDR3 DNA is TGTGCCAGCAGCGTACAGGGTCGGAGTCAGCCCCAGCATTTT. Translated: CASSVQGRSQPQHF.

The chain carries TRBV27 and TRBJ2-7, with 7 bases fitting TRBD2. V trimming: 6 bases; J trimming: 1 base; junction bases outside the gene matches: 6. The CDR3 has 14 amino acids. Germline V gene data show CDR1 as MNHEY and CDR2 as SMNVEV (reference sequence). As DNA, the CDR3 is TGTGCCAGCAGAGAGCGGGGCCCTTCCTACGAGCAGTACTTC. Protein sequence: CASRERGPSYEQYF.

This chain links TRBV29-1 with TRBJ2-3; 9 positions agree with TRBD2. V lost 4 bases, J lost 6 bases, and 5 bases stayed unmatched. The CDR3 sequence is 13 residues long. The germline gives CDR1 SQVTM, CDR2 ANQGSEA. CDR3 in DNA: TGCAGCGTTGGGCGGGGGGGCCTGGATACGCAGTATTTT. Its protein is CSVGRGGLDTQYF.

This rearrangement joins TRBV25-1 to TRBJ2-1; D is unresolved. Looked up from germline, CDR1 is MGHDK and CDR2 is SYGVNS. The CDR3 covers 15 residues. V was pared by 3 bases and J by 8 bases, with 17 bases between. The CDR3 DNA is TGTGCCAGCAGTGATATCGTGAGAGCTTTCGATGAGCAGTTCTTC. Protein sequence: CASSDIVRAFDEQFF.

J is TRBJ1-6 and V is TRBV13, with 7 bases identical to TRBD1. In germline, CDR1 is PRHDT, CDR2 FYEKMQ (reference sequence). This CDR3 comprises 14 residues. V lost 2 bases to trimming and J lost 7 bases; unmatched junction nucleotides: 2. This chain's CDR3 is CASSLRGPNSPLHF. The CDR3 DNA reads TGTGCCAGCAGCTTAAGGGGGCCCAATTCACCCCTCCACTTT.

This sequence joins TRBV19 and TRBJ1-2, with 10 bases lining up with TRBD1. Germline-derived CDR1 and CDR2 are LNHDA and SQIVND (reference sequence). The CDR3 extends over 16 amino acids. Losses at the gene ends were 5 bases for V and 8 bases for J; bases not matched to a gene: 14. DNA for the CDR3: TGTGCCAGTAGTCCTTCCCTCTCCGGGACAGGGGACGGCTACACCTTC. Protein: CASSPSLSGTGDGYTF.

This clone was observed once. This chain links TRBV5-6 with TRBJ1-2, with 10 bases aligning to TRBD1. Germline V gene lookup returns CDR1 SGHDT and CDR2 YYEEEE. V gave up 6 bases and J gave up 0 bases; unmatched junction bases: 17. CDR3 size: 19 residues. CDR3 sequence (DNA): TGTGCCAGCATTCTCACGGGGACAGGGGCGATCAAGGCTAACTATGGCTACACCTTC. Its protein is CASILTGTGAIKANYGYTF.

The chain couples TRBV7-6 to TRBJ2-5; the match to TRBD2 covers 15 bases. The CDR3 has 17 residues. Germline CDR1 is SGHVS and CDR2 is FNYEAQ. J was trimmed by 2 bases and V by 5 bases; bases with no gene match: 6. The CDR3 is CASSPGLAGGLQETQYF. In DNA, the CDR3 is TGTGCCAGCAGCCCTGGACTAGCGGGAGGGCTTCAAGAGACCCAGTACTTC. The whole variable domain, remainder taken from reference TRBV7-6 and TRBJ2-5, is GAGVSQSPRYKVTKRGQDVALRCDPISGHVSLYWYRQALGQGPEFLTYFNYEAQQDKSGLPNDRFSAERPEGSISTLTIQRTEQRDSAMYRCASSPGLAGGLQETQYFGPGTRLLVL.

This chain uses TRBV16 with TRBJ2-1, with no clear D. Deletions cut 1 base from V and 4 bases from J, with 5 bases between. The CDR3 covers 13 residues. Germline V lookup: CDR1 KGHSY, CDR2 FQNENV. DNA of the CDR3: TGTGCCAGCAGCCAATTGAGTTACAATGAGCAGTTCTTC. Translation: CASSQLSYNEQFF.

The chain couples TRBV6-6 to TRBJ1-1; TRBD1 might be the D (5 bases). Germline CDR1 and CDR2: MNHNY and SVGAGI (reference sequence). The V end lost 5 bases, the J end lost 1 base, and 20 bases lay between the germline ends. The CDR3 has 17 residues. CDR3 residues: CASSQFFDRDPNTEAFF. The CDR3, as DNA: TGTGCCAGCAGTCAATTTTTTGACCGGGACCCGAACACTGAAGCTTTCTTT.

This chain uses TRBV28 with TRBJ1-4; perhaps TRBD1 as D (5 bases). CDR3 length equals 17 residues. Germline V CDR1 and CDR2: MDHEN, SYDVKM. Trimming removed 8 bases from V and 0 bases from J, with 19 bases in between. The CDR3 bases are TGTGCCAGCTTAGGGCAGGGAATGAGTGCAACTAATGAAAAACTGTTTTTT. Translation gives CASLGQGMSATNEKLFF.

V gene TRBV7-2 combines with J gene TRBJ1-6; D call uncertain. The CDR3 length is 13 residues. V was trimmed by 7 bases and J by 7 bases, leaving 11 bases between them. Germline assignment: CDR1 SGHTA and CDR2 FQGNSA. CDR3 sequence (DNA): TGTGCCAGCACCCTAATGACCAATTCACCCCTCCACTTT. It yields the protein CASTLMTNSPLHF.

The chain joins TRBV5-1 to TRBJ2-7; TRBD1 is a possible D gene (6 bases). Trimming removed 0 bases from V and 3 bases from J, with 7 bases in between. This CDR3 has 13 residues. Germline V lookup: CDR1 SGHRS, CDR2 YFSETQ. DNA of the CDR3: TGCGCCAGCAGCTTGGGGGGGCTCTACGAGCAGTACTTC. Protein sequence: CASSLGGLYEQYF.

CDR3 sequence: CASATRASYGYTF. CDR3 sequence (DNA): TGTGCCAGTGCCACGCGGGCTTCCTATGGCTACACCTTC. The rearrangement links TRBV7-2 to TRBJ1-2; D not certain. CDR3 length: 13 residues. Germline lookup yields CDR1 SGHTA and CDR2 FQGNSA. Trimming stripped 9 bases from V and 4 bases from J, with 15 bases between.

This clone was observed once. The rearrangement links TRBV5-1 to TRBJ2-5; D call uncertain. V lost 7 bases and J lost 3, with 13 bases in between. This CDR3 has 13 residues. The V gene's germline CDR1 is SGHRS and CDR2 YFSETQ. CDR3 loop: CASQLNFKETQYF. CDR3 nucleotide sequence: TGCGCCAGCCAGCTAAATTTTAAAGAGACCCAGTACTTC.

Here the CDR3 DNA reads TGTGCCAGCAGTCCGAGGACAGGGGGTACCACCGGGGAGCTGTTTTTT. Its protein product is CASSPRTGGTTGELFF. V is TRBV27 and J is TRBJ2-2, with 10 nucleotides matching TRBD1. Germline V gives CDR1 MNHEY, CDR2 SMNVEV (reference sequence). V lost 5 bases to trimming and J lost 4 bases; unmatched junction nucleotides: 7. The CDR3 consists of 16 residues.

CDR3 DNA: TGCAGCGTTGAAGAGATGTACTCATCATATGGCTACACCTTC. Amino acid sequence: CSVEEMYSSYGYTF. This chain joins TRBV29-1 and TRBJ1-2; D remains unclear. The V gene lost 0 bases and the J gene lost 5 bases, with 13 bases spanning the gap. Germline V gives CDR1 SQVTM, CDR2 ANQGSEA. This CDR3 comprises 14 residues.

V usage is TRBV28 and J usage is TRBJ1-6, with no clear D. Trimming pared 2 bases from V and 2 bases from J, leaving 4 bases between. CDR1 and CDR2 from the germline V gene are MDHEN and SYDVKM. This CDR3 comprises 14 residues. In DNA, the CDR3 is TGTGCCAGCAGTTTAGGGACCTATAATTCACCCCTCCACTTT. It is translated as CASSLGTYNSPLHF.

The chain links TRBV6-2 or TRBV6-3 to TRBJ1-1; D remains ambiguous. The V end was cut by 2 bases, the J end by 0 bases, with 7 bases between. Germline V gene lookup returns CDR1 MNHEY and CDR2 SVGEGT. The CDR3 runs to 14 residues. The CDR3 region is CASSYSRLNTEAFF. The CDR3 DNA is TGTGCCAGCAGTTACAGCCGACTGAACACTGAAGCTTTCTTT.

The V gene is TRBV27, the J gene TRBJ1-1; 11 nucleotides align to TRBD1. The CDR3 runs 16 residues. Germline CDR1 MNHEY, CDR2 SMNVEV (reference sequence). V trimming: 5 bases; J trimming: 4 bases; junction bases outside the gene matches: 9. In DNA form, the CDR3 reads TGTGCCAGCAGTGCCCGGGACAGGGGGTTGGGCACTGAAGCTTTCTTT. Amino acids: CASSARDRGLGTEAFF.

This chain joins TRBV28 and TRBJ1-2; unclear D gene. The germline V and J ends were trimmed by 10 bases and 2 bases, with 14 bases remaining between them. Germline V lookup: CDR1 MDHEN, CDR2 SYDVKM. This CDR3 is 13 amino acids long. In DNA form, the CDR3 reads TGTGCCACACTTACCGGGAAGAACTATGGCTACACCTTC. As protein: CATLTGKNYGYTF.